This T cell receptor beta chain comes out of a study of blood T cell repertoires in COVID-19. Original processing methods: For nucleated cells, counts were estimated from reference gene primer amplification. This table comes from immunoSEQ multiplex PCR, and its TCRdb copy is limited to in-frame clones, with some not included. V and J calls and clone size are as listed in that table; D and trimming were resolved from the DNA. The sample lists about 180,000 clones; roughly 84% were seen once. V lost 10 bases, J lost 2 bases, and 9 bases stayed unmatched. Germline V CDR1 and CDR2: ENHRY, SYGVKD. CDR3 length: 15 residues.

The chain has TRBV10-3 and TRBJ1-1; 11 bases are shared with TRBD1. Material: peripheral blood. This TCR was sampled from a woman in her forties with COVID-19, enrolled during active disease. Here the CDR3 DNA reads TGTGCCACCCAGGACAGGGGGCGAGCAAACACTGAAGCTTTCTTT. It specifies CATQDRGRANTEAFF.